The next 5 T cell receptor beta chains were all read from a single sample in a study of shared clonotypes between healthy human individuals. TCRdb keeps only in-frame clones here, not all; method: immunoSEQ multiplex PCR. The data contain roughly 500,000 clones, around 73% of them singletons. The sequenced sample was PBMCs. Source of these receptors: a woman aged 40 to 50 in good health. Some clones in this sample may be carry-over from other donors' samples.

With respect to this clone: This specimen includes other DNA sequences encoding the same CDR3. The chain uses TRBV28 and TRBJ2-1; 8 positions agree with TRBD2. V shed 8 bases, J shed 4 bases, and the junction held 7 bases outside the gene matches. In germline, CDR1 is MDHEN, CDR2 SYDVKM. The CDR3 is 14 residues long. The CDR3 region is CASGRTSSYNEQFF. The CDR3 bases are TGTGCCAGCGGACGGACTAGCTCATACAATGAGCAGTTCTTC.

There are a few counts of this clone. This chain connects TRBV5-5 to TRBJ2-2; 10 positions match TRBD1. The V segment lost 4 bases and the J segment 6 bases; nucleotides outside the gene matches: 6. There are 15 residues in the CDR3. Germline CDR1 reads SGHKS; CDR2 reads YYEKEE (reference sequence). CDR3 amino acids: CASSPGTGASGELFF. In DNA, the CDR3 is TGTGCCAGCAGCCCCGGGACAGGGGCTTCCGGGGAGCTGTTTTTT. The full variable domain, with the rest looked up from reference TRBV5-5 and TRBJ2-2, is DAGVTQSPTHLIKTRGQQVTLRCSPISGHKSVSWYQQVLGQGPQFIFQYYEKEERGRGNFPDRFSARQFPNYSSELNVNALLLGDSALYLCASSPGTGASGELFFGEGSRLTVL.

The genes are TRBV5-5 and TRBJ1-1; 8 nucleotides agree with TRBD1. The germline gives CDR1 SGHKS, CDR2 YYEKEE (reference sequence). V lost 3 bases, J lost 3 bases, and 7 bases stayed unmatched. The CDR3 spans 15 residues. Here the CDR3 reads CASSSGGRWDTEAFF. In DNA form, the CDR3 reads TGTGCCAGCAGCTCAGGGGGCAGGTGGGACACTGAAGCTTTCTTT.

This clone has more than one count but fewer than ten. Other DNA sequences in the sample encode the same CDR3. The chain uses TRBV7-9 and TRBJ2-7; D possibly corresponds to TRBD1 (5 bases). The CDR3 runs to 12 residues. Germline loops: CDR1 SEHNR, CDR2 FQNEAQ (reference sequence). V was cut by 3 bases and J by 3 bases, with 6 bases left in between. The DNA of the CDR3 is TGTGCCAGCAGCTTGCAGGGCTACGAGCAGTACTTC. Its translation is CASSLQGYEQYF. Complete variable domain (other parts from reference TRBV7-9 and TRBJ2-7): DTGVSQNPRHKITKRGQNVTFRCDPISEHNRLYWYRQTLGQGPEFLTYFQNEAQLEKSRLLSDRFSAERPKGSFSTLEIQRTEQGDSAMYLCASSLQGYEQYFGPGTRLTVT.

The chain uses TRBV30 and TRBJ2-1; 9 positions match TRBD2. The germline CDR1 and CDR2 sequences are GTSNPN and SVGIG (reference sequence). CDR3 length equals 18 residues. Losses at the gene ends were 3 bases for V and 0 bases for J; bases not matched to a gene: 12. The CDR3 here is CAWRGGTSGPSSYNEQFF. The CDR3 DNA reads TGTGCCTGGAGGGGGGGTACTAGCGGGCCGAGCTCCTACAATGAGCAGTTCTTC. Supplemented by reference TRBV30 and TRBJ2-1, the full variable domain reads SQTIHQWPATLVQPVGSPLSLECTVEGTSNPNLYWYRQAAGRGLQLLFYSVGIGQISSEVPQNLSASRPQDRQFILSSKKLLLSDSGFYLCAWRGGTSGPSSYNEQFFGPGTRLTVL.